A single sample gave rise to the 13 T cell receptor beta chains below, sequenced in a study of T cells in Graves' hyperthyroidism and ophthalmopathy. Amplified regions were TCR beta CDR3 sequences from RNA transcripts. Primed by the HTBI set, a first-round RT-PCR was run on the TCR CDR3. TCRdb re-derived calls from the multiplex PCR reads in MiXCR, one entry per CDR3 protein. This table holds approximately 400,000 distinct CDR3 sequences, about 13% found once. The material sequenced was blood. These TCRs come from a young man with Graves' hyperthyroidism that later progressed to Graves' ophthalmopathy.

This clonotype was observed at least ten times. Mismatch with germline at one junction end may stem from a read error. J is TRBJ2-3 and V is TRBV4-1; 9 nucleotides match TRBD2. The CDR3 contains 12 residues. The V gene's germline CDR1 is MGHRA and CDR2 YSYEKL. CDR3 nucleotides: TGTGCCAGCAGCCAAGCGGGGGGAACGCAGTATTTT. Protein: CASSQAGGTQYF.

J is TRBJ2-1 and V is TRBV10-3; TRBD1 might be the D (5 bases). The CDR3 runs 13 residues. V dropped 8 bases and J dropped 6 bases, with 14 bases sitting between them. The germline V gene has CDR1 ENHRY and CDR2 SYGVKD. The CDR3 loop reads CAIGALSGNEQFF. The CDR3 coding sequence is TGTGCCATCGGGGCTCTCAGTGGCAATGAGCAGTTCTTC.

This clonotype was recorded a few times. V is TRBV4-2 and J is TRBJ1-6; no clear D. Germline V gene lookup returns CDR1 LGHNA and CDR2 YNFKEQ. Trimming took off 0 bases at V and 14 bases at J, with 8 bases between the two ends. This CDR3 has 12 residues. DNA of the CDR3: TGTGCCAGCAGCCAAGACCTTTGGGCCCTCCACTTT. It encodes CASSQDLWALHF.

The chain recombines TRBV20-1 with TRBJ1-1, with D perhaps TRBD1 (5 bases). Germline V gene data show CDR1 as DFQATT and CDR2 as SNEGSKA (reference sequence). Trimming stripped 2 bases from V and 1 base from J, with 14 bases between. The CDR3 consists of 15 residues. In nucleotides, the CDR3 is TGCAGTGCTAGACCCTTCAGGGAGGGGAACACTGAAGCTTTCTTT. Translated: CSARPFREGNTEAFF.

The CDR3 is CASSLAAMNHYNEQFF. The CDR3 DNA reads as TGTGCCAGCAGCTTAGCGGCGATGAACCATTACAATGAGCAGTTCTTC. This rearrangement joins TRBV7-9 to TRBJ2-1; no reliable D call. V shed 0 bases and J shed 4 bases, with 13 bases lying between them. Germline CDR1 and CDR2: SEHNR and FQNEAQ (reference sequence). The CDR3 spans 16 residues.

This clonotype occurred a few times. This chain uses TRBV4-1 with TRBJ2-3; D unclear. CDR3 length equals 16 residues. Germline V lookup: CDR1 MGHRA, CDR2 YSYEKL. Trimming removed 0 bases at V and 3 bases at J, with 13 bases between. CDR3 DNA sequence: TGCGCCAGCAGCCAAGATGTCATAGCCAGGACAGATACGCAGTATTTT. Translation: CASSQDVIARTDTQYF.

This clonotype has only a few counts. V and J are TRBV7-9 and TRBJ2-3, with a weak D call TRBD1 (6 bases). The V gene's germline CDR1 is SEHNR and CDR2 FQNEAQ (reference sequence). V lost 2 bases, J lost 6 bases, and 12 bases lay in between. The CDR3 length is 14 residues. CDR3 residues: CASSLTGTTDTQYF. The CDR3 bases are TGTGCCAGCAGCTTAACAGGGACCACCGATACGCAGTATTTT.

This clonotype was counted ten times or more. V gene TRBV20-1 combines with J gene TRBJ2-7; possible D gene TRBD1, 5 bases. Trimming cost V 0 bases and J 0 bases, with 9 bases left between them. The germline V gene encodes CDR1 DFQATT and CDR2 SNEGSKA (reference sequence). The CDR3 length is 14 residues. CDR3 region: CSARDLQGSYEQYF. CDR3 DNA sequence: TGCAGTGCTAGAGATCTCCAGGGCTCCTACGAGCAGTACTTC.

This clonotype was observed at least ten times. This rearrangement joins TRBV19 to TRBJ1-5; 7 bases line up with TRBD1. Germline lookup yields CDR1 LNHDA and CDR2 SQIVND (reference sequence). V lost 7 bases to trimming and J lost 0 bases; unmatched junction nucleotides: 6. This CDR3 has 15 amino acids. The CDR3 sequence: CASIGQDYSNQPQHF. CDR3 coding DNA: TGTGCCAGTATTGGACAGGATTATAGCAATCAGCCCCAGCATTTT. Looking up the rest from reference TRBV19 and TRBJ1-5 gives the full variable domain: DGGITQSPKYLFRKEGQNVTLSCEQNLNHDAMYWYRQDPGQGLRLIYYSQIVNDFQKGDIAEGYSVSREKKESFPLTVTSAQKNPTAFYLCASIGQDYSNQPQHFGDGTRLSIL.

This clonotype came up many times. The CDR3 DNA sequence: TGTGCCTGGAGTGTACAAGGACGGGGGGGCCTCTATGAGCAGTTCTTC. Amino acid sequence: CAWSVQGRGGLYEQFF. The V and J genes are TRBV30 and TRBJ2-1, with 8 positions matching TRBD2. V lost 0 bases to trimming and J lost 8 bases; unmatched junction nucleotides: 12. Per the germline V gene, CDR1 is GTSNPN and CDR2 is SVGIG (reference sequence). This CDR3 has 16 amino acids.

This chain joins TRBV9 and TRBJ2-7; D perhaps matches TRBD2 (6 bases). The CDR3 spans 11 residues. Germline V lookup: CDR1 SGDLS, CDR2 YYNGEE. V lost 8 bases, J lost 7 bases, and 13 bases lay in between. CDR3 region: CASGSRGEQYF. The CDR3 DNA is TGTGCCAGTGGATCCCGGGGGGAGCAGTACTTC. The variable domain in full, completed from reference TRBV9 and TRBJ2-7, reads DSGVTQTPKHLITATGQRVTLRCSPRSGDLSVYWYQQSLDQGLQFLIQYYNGEERAKGNILERFSAQQFPDLHSELNLSSLELGDSALYFCASGSRGEQYFGPGTRLTVT.

Many counts were recorded for this clonotype. V usage is TRBV2 and J usage is TRBJ2-7; no reliable D call. The length of the CDR3 is 12 residues. Per the germline V gene, CDR1 is SNHLY and CDR2 is FYNNEI. Trimming shortened V by 6 bases and J by 1 base, and 7 bases separated the two germline ends. The chain's CDR3 is CASSERSYEQYF. Written as DNA, the CDR3 is TGTGCCAGCAGCGAAAGATCCTACGAGCAGTACTTC.

Many counts were recorded for this clonotype. The chain couples TRBV5-1 to TRBJ1-1; weak D call: TRBD1 (6 bases). The V end lost 0 bases, the J end lost 4 bases, and 16 bases lay between the germline ends. Per the germline V gene, CDR1 is SGHRS and CDR2 is YFSETQ. The CDR3 contains 16 residues. CDR3 protein: CASSLDSGGLFTEAFF. Written as DNA, the CDR3 is TGCGCCAGCAGCTTGGACTCCGGGGGCCTCTTCACTGAAGCTTTCTTT.